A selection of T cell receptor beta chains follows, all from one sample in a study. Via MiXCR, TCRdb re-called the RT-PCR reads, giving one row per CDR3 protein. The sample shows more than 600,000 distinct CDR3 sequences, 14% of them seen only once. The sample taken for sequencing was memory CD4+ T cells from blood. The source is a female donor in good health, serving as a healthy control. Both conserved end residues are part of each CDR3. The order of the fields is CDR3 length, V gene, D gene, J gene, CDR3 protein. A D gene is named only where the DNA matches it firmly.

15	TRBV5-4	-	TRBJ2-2	CASSHGDRSTGELFF
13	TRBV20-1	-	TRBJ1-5	CSASRAVNQPQHF
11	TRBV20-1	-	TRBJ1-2	CSAHGVNGYTF
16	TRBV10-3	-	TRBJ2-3	CAISGQGTGSTDTQYF
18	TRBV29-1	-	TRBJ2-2	CSPVPSSKGDTNTGELFF
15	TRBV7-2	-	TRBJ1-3	CASSFAGHSGNTIYF
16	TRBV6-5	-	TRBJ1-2	CASRDTAGGWSYGYTF
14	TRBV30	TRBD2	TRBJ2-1	CAWRTSGNHNEQFF
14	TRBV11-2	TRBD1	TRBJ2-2	CASRSDRGAGELFF
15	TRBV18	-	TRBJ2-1	CASSASSAGNNEQFF
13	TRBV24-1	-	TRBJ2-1	CATSDTNRVEQFF
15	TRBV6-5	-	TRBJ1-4	CASSAYRTVGEKLFF
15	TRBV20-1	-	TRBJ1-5	CSARDRKRGDQPQHF
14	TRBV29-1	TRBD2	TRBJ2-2	CSVSPGGGPGELFF
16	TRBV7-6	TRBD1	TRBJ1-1	CASSLEAPTGGAEAFF
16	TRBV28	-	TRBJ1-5	CASSPRGQFSNQPQHF
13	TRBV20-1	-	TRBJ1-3	CSAEGRRRNTIYF
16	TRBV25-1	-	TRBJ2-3	CASSDLGRERADTQYF
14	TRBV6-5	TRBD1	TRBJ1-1	CASKGTAMNTEAFF
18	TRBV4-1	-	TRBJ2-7	CASSPSRKGRSGSYEQYF
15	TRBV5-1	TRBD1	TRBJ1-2	CASSLAGTGSYGYTF
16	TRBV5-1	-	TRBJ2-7	CASSFSSGKLTYEQYF
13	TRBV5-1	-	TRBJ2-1	CASSFGLNNEQFF
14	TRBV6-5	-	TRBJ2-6	CASSRQAGANVLTF
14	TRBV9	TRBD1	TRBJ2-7	CASSEGQILGEQYF
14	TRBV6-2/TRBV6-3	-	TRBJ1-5	CASSYATSNQPQHF
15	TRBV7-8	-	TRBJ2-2	CASKRGNSNTGELFF
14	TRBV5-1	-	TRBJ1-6	CASSTGTYNSPLHF
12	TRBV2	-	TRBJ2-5	CASSDRAETQYF
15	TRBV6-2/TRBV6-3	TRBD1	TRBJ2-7	CASSFHGQGPYEQYF
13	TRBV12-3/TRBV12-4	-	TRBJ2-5	CASSATGQETQYF
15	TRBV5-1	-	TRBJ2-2	CASSETVVNTGELFF
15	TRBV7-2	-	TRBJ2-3	CASSIGGQPTDTQYF
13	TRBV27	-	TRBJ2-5	CASRRANQETQYF
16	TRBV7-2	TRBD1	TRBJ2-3	CASSAREGAGSDTQYF
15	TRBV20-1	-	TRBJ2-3	CSASDYQILRDTQYF
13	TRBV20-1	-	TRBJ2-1	CSARDPGRYEQFF
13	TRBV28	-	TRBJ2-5	CASSLITPGTQYF
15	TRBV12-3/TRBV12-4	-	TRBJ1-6	CASSLGTEWNSPLHF